Sequencing of this T cell receptor beta chain was carried out in a study of T and B cells in COVID-19 patients. As for the study in general: Peripheral blood came from COVID-19 patients with active infection or after recovery. Most recovered patients had mild to moderate COVID-19 treated as outpatients. About 90% of the roughly 20 active-infection patients had comorbidities associated with unfavorable COVID-19 outcome.

From blood, roughly 250-550 ng of genomic DNA served as TRB template. CDR3 length: 19 residues. Losses at the gene ends were 0 bases for V and 0 bases for J; bases not matched to a gene: 3. Germline V gene sequence: CDR1 SGHAT, CDR2 FQDESV (reference sequence). BIOMED2 TRB-A/B primer pools were used in multiplex TRB PCR. TCRdb reprocessed the multiplex PCR reads via MiXCR and lists one record per CDR3 protein. Of 4,500 to 5,000 distinct CDR3 sequences listed, 30% to 40% are singletons. In this sample, this clonotype turned up a few times. Source material: blood. This clonotype originated in a human donor who had recovered from COVID-19. The rearrangement links TRBV11-1 to TRBJ2-1, with TRBD2 matching 15 bases. CDR3: CASSLAGTSGGSSYNEQFF. CDR3 in DNA: TGTGCCAGCAGCTTAGCGGGGACTAGCGGGGGGAGCTCCTACAATGAGCAGTTCTTC.